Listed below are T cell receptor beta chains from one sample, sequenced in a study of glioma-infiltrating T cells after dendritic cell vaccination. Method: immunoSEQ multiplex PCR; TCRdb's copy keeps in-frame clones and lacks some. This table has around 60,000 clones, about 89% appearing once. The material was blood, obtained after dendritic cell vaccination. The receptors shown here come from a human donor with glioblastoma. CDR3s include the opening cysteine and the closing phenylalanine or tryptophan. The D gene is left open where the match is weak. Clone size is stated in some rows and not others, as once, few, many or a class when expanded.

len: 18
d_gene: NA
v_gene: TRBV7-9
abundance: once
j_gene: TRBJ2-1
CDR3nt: TGTGCCAGCAGCTTAGCGAGGAGGGAAAGCAGACTGCTCAATGAGCAGTTCTTC
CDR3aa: CASSLARRESRLLNEQFF

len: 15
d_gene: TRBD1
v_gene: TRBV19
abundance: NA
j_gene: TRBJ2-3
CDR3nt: TGTGCCAGTAGTGCACAGGGGGCTTGGACAGATACGCAGTATTTT
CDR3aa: CASSAQGAWTDTQYF

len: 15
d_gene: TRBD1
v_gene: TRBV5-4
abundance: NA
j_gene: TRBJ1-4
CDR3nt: TGTGCCAGCAGCATACCGGACAGGGGGAATGAAAAACTGTTTTTT
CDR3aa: CASSIPDRGNEKLFF

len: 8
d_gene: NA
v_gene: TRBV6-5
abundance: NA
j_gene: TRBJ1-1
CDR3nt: TGTGCCAGCAGGCGGGCTTTCTTT
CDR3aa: CASRRAFF

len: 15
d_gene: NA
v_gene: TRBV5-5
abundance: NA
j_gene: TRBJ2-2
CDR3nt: TGTGCCAGCAGCTTGGGGACAGTACGGACCGGGGAGCTGTTTTTT
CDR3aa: CASSLGTVRTGELFF

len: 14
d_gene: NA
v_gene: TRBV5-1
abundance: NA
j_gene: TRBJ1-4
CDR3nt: TGCGCCAGCAGCTCGGGACACCCTAATGAAAAACTGTTTTTT
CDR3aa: CASSSGHPNEKLFF

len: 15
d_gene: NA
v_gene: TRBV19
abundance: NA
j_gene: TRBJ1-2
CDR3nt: TGTGCCAGCGAAACGGCGGGGGCGAACCTCTATGGCTACACCTTC
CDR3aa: CASETAGANLYGYTF

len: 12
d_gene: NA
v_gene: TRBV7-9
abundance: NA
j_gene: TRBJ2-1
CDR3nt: TGTGCCAGCAGCCTGACTAACAATGAGCAGTTCTTC
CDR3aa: CASSLTNNEQFF

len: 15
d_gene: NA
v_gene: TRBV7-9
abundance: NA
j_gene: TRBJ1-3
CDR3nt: TGTGCCAGCAGCTTACAGGGAAAATCTGGAAACACCATATATTTT
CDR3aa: CASSLQGKSGNTIYF

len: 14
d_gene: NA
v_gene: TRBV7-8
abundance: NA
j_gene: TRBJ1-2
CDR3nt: TGTGCCAGCAGCCCGGGAAGAATGATCATCGGCTACACCTTC
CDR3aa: CASSPGRMIIGYTF

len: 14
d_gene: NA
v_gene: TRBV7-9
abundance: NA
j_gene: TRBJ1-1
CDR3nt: TGTGCCAGCAGCTTAGCGCCGGTGGTTCTAAAAGCTTTCTTT
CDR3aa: CASSLAPVVLKAFF

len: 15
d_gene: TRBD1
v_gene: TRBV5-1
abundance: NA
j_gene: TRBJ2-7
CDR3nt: TGCGCCAGCAGCTTGGGGACAGGGGATACCTACGAGCAGTACTTC
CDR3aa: CASSLGTGDTYEQYF

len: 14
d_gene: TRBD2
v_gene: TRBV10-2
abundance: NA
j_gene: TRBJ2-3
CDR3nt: TGCGCCAGCAGGACTAGCGGGAGATCTGATACGCAGTATTTT
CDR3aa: CASRTSGRSDTQYF

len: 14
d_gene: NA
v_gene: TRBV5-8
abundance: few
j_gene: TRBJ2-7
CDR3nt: TGTGCCAGCACCATCTCCTTCTCGGGGGTCGAGCAGTACTTC
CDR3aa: CASTISFSGVEQYF

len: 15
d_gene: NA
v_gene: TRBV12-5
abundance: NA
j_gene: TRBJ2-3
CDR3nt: TGTGCTAGTGGGGACACCAGGGGGGATGGAGATACGCAGTATTTT
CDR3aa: CASGDTRGDGDTQYF

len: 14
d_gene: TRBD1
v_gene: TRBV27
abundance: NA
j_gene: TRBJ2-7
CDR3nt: TGTGCCAGCAGAACAGGGGGTAGCTCCTACGAGCAGTACTTC
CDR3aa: CASRTGGSSYEQYF

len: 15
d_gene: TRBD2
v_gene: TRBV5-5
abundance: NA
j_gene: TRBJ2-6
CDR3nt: TGTGCCAGCAGAGCGGGGAGAGTCGGGGCCAACGTCCTGACTTTC
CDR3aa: CASRAGRVGANVLTF

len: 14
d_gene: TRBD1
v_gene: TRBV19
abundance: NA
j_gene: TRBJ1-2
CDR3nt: TGTGCCAGTAGTCACGACAGGGGTAGACATGGCTACACCTTC
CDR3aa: CASSHDRGRHGYTF

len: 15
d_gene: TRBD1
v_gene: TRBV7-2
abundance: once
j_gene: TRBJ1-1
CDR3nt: TGTGCCAGCAGCTTGCAGGCCGACAGGGGAACTGAAGCTTTCTTT
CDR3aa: CASSLQADRGTEAFF

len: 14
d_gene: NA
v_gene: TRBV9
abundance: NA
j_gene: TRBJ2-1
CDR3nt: TGTGCCAGCAGCCTGCGACAGGTTTACAATGAGCAGTTCTTC
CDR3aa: CASSLRQVYNEQFF

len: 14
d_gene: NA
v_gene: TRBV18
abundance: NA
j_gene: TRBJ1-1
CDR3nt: TGTGCCAGCTCACCAGGGACACCGAACACTGAAGCTTTCTTT
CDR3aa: CASSPGTPNTEAFF

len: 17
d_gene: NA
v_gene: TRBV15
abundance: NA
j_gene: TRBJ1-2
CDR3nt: TGTGCCACCAGCAGAGGGGGGGAGAACCTTTTTGGCTATGGCTACACCTTC
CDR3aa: CATSRGGENLFGYGYTF

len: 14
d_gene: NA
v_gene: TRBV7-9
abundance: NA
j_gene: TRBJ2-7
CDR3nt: TGTGCCAGCACCCCTGACGTGGGCCCCTACGAGCAGTACTTC
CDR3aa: CASTPDVGPYEQYF

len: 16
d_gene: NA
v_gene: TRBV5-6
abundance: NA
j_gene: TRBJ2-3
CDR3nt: TGTGCCAGCAGCTTGGTGTCAGATCCTAGCACAGATACGCAGTATTTT
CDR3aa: CASSLVSDPSTDTQYF

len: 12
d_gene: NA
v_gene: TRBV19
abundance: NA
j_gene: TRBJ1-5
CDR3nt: TGTGCCAGTAGTATGGGGCTTCAGCCCCAGCATTTT
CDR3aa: CASSMGLQPQHF

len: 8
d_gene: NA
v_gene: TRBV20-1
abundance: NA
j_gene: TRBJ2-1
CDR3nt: TGCAGGGCAAATGAGCAGTTCTTC
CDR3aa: CRANEQFF

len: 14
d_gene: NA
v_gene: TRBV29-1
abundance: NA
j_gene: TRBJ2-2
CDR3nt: TGCAGCGTTGTAGCGGTCGCGAACACCGGGGAGCTGTTTTTT
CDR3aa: CSVVAVANTGELFF

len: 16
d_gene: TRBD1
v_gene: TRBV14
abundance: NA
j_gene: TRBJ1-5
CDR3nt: TGTGCCAGCAGCCAGCACCGGGACAGGGGTGGTAGGCCCCAGCATTTT
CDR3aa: CASSQHRDRGGRPQHF

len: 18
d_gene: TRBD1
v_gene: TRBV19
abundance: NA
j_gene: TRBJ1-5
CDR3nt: TGTGCCAGTATTAGGGGCGGACAGGCCAAGGTCAGCAATCAGCCCCAGCATTTT
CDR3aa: CASIRGGQAKVSNQPQHF

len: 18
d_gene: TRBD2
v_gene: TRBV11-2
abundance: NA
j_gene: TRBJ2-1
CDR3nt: TGTGCCAGCAGCCTCAATCCGGGACTAGCGGGGGGAAGACGGGAGCAGTTCTTC
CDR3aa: CASSLNPGLAGGRREQFF

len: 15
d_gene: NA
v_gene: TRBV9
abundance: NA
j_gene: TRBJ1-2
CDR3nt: TGTGCCAGCAGCGTAGCTCGAGGTCTAAACTATGGCTACACCTTC
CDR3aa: CASSVARGLNYGYTF

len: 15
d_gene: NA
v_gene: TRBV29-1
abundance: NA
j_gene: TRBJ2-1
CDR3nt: TGCAGCGTTGATGCGGGCAGGCTCCTTTACAATGAGCAGTTCTTC
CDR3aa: CSVDAGRLLYNEQFF

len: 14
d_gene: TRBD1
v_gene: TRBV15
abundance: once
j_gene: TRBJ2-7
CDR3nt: TGTGCCACCAGCACCCGAGACAGGGTTACCGAGCAGTACTTC
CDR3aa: CATSTRDRVTEQYF

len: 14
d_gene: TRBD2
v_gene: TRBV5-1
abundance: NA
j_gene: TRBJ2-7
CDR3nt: TGCGCCAGCAGCTTACAGCGGGAGTTGTACGAGCAGTACTTC
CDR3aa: CASSLQRELYEQYF

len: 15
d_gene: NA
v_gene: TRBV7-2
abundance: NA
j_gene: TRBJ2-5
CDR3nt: TGTGCCAGCAGCTTAGGCGGGTGGTACCAAGAGACCCAGTACTTC
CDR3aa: CASSLGGWYQETQYF